The 2 T cell receptor beta chains below were found in one sample sequenced in a study of cytomegalovirus exposure and HLA in healthy donors. PCR amplification relied on 60 Vbeta primers (plus 13 Jbeta primers). Some clones are missing from TCRdb's copy, which holds only in-frame ones; the method was immunoSEQ multiplex PCR. The sample lists around 200,000 clones, roughly 91% seen once, with less than 1.2% in the top ten. Sequenced material: PBMCs. The origin of the receptors is a woman aged 18-35 years in good health and CMV-seronegative.

The J gene is TRBJ2-7, the V gene TRBV7-6; TRBD2 agrees at 14 bases. Germline trimming cut 5 bases from V and 6 bases from J; bases unmatched to any gene: 6. Germline V gene sequence: CDR1 SGHVS, CDR2 FNYEAQ. The CDR3 runs 15 residues. The CDR3 is CASSEGLAGAAEQYF. The CDR3 region has the DNA TGTGCCAGCAGCGAGGGACTAGCGGGAGCGGCCGAGCAGTACTTC.

The chain couples TRBV5-5 to TRBJ2-7; 10 bases line up with TRBD2. The J segment lost 0 bases and the V segment lost 4 bases, leaving 7 bases of the junction unmatched. Germline CDR1 and CDR2: SGHKS and YYEKEE (reference sequence). This CDR3 is 16 amino acids long. Written as DNA, the CDR3 is TGTGCCAGCAGCGTATCGGGACTAGCGAGCTCCTACGAGCAGTACTTC. This codes for CASSVSGLASSYEQYF.